This T cell receptor (beta chain) derives from a study of resident and recirculating memory T cells in vitiligo. Study background: Samples were epidermis from two lesional and two nonlesional sites, plus PBMCs. The samples were homogenized without cell sorting before genomic DNA extraction.

In the case of this clone: Antigen specificity is unknown.

Study-wide points: Sequences differed between biopsy sites and patients, suggesting private specificity.

The CDR3 spans 15 residues. CDR1 SGDLS and CDR2 YYNGEE come from the germline V gene. Trimming removed 2 bases at V and 0 bases at J, with 10 bases between. Generated by immunoSEQ multiplex PCR, the TCRdb table keeps only in-frame clones and is missing some. The sample carries roughly 80,000 clones, 92% recorded once. This receptor was identified in a male donor with vitiligo. Material for sequencing was blood. The chain carries TRBV9 and TRBJ2-3; the D gene is possibly TRBD1 (5 bases). This chain's CDR3 is CASSVDSTSTDTQYF. The CDR3 DNA is TGTGCCAGCAGCGTCGACAGCACTAGCACAGATACGCAGTATTTT.